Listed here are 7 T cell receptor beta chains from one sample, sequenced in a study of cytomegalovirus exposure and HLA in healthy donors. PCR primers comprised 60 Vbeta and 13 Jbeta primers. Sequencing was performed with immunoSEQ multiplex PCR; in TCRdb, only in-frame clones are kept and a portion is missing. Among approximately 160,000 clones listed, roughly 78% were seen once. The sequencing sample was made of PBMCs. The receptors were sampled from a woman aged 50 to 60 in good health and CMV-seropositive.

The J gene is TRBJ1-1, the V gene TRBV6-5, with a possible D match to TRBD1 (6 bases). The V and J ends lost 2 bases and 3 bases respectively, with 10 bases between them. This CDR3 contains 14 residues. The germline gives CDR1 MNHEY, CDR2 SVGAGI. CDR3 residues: CASSYKGVDTEAFF. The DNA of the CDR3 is TGTGCCAGCAGTTACAAGGGGGTGGACACTGAAGCTTTCTTT.

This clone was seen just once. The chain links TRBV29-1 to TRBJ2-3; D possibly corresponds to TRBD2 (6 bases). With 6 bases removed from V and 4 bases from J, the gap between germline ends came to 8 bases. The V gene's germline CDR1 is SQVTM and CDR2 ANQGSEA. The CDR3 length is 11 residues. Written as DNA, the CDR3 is TGCAGCGTCTCTAGCGCAGATACGCAGTATTTT. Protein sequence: CSVSSADTQYF.

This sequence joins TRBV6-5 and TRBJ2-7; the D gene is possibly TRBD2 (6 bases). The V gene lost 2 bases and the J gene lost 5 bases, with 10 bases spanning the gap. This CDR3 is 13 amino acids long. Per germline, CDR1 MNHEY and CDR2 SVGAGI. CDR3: CASSYGGADEQYF. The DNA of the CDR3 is TGTGCCAGCAGTTACGGAGGGGCCGACGAGCAGTACTTC.

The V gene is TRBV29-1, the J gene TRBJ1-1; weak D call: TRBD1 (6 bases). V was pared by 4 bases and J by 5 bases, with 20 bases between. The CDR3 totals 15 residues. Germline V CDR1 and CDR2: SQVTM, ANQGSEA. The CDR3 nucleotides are TGCAGCGTTGGGTGGGACATCCTTTCGGGGACTGAAGCTTTCTTT. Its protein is CSVGWDILSGTEAFF.

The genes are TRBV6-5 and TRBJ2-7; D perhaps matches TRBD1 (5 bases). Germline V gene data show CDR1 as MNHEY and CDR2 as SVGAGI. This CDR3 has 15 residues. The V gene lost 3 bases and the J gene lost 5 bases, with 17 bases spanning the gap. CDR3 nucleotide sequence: TGTGCCAGCAGTTATCTCAACTGGGGCATCAACGAGCAGTACTTC. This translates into CASSYLNWGINEQYF.

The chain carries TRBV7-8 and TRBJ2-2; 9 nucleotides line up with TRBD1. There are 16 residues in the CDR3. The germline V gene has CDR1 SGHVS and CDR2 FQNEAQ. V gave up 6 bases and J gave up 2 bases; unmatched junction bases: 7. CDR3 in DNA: TGTGCCAGCAGTCGCCAGGGACAGGGTAACACCGGGGAGCTGTTTTTT. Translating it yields CASSRQGQGNTGELFF.

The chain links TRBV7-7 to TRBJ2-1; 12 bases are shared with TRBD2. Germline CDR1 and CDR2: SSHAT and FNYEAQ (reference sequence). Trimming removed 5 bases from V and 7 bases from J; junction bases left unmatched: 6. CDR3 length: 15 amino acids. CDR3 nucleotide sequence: TGTGCCAGCAGCGTAGGACTAGCGGGGACGAATGAGCAGTTCTTC. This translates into CASSVGLAGTNEQFF.